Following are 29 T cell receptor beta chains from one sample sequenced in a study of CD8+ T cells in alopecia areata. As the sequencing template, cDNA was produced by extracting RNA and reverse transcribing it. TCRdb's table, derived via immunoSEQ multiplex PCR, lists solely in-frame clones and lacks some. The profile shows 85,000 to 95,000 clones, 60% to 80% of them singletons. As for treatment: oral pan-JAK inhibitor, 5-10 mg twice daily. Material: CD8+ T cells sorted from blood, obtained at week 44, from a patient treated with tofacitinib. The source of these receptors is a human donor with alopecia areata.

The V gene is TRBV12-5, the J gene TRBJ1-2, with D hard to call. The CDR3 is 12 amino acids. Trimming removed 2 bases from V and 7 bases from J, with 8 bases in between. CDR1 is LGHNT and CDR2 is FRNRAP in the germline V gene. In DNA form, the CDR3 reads TGTGCTAGTGGTTTGCCGGGTACTGGCTACACCTTC. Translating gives CASGLPGTGYTF.

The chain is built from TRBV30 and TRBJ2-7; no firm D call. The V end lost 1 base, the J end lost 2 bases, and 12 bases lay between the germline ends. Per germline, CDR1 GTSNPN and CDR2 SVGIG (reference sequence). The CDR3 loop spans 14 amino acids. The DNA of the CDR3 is TGTGCCTGGAGTGAGTCCGCAGGAACCTACGAGCAGTACTTC. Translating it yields CAWSESAGTYEQYF.

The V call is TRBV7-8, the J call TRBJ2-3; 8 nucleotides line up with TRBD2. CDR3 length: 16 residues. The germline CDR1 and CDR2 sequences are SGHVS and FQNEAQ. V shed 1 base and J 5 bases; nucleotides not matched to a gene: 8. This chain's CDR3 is CASSLERGLAGDTQYF. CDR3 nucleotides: TGTGCCAGCAGCTTAGAGCGCGGACTAGCTGGAGATACGCAGTATTTT.

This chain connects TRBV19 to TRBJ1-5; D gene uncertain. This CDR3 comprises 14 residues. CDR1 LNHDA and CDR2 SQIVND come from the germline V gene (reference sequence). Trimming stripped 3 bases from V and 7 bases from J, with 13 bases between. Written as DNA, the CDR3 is TGTGCCAGTAGTATTTACCCGGGTAACCAGCCCCAGCATTTT. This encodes CASSIYPGNQPQHF.

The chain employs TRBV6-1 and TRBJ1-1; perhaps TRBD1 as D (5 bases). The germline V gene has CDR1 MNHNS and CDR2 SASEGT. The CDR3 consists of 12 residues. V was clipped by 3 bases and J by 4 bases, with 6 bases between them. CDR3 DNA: TGTGCCAGCAGTGATGGGGGCACTGAAGCTTTCTTT. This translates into CASSDGGTEAFF.

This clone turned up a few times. CDR3 region: CASSLTWHEQYF. CDR3 nucleotides: TGTGCCAGCAGCTTAACGTGGCACGAGCAGTACTTC. The chain carries TRBV7-9 and TRBJ2-7; D gene unclear. CDR1 is SEHNR and CDR2 is FQNEAQ in the germline V gene (reference sequence). Between the trimmed V and J ends, which lost 2 bases and 5 bases, there was a span of 7 bases. The CDR3 is 12 amino acids.

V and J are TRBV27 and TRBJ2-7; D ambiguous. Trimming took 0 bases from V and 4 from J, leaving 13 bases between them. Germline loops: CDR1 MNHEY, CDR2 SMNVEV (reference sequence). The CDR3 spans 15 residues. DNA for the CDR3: TGTGCCAGCAGTTTATCGAGTGCAGGTCGGTACGAGCAGTACTTC. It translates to CASSLSSAGRYEQYF.

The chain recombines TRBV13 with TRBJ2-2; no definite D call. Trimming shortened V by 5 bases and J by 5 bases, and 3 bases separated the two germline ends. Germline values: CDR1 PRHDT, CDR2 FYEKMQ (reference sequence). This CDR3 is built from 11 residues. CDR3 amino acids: CASSDTGELFF. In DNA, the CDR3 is TGTGCCAGCAGCGATACCGGGGAGCTGTTTTTT.

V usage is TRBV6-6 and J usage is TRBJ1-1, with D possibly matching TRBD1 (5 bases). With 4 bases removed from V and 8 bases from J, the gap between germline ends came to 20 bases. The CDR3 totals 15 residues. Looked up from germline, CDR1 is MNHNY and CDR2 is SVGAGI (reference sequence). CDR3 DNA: TGTGCCAGCAGTTCCATCAACCGGGACCCGGCAGAAGCTTTCTTT. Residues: CASSSINRDPAEAFF.

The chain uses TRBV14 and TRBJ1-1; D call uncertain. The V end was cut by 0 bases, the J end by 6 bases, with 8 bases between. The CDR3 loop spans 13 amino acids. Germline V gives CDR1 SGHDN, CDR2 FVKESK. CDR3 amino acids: CASSQDLDAEAFF. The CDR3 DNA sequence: TGTGCCAGCAGCCAAGATCTAGACGCTGAAGCTTTCTTT.

CDR3 DNA sequence: TGTGCCAGCAGCTTAGGAGCGGGGACCCACAATGAGCAGTTCTTC. Amino acid sequence: CASSLGAGTHNEQFF. The chain carries TRBV7-2 and TRBJ2-1; TRBD2 agrees at 7 bases. The J segment lost 5 bases and the V segment lost 1 base, leaving 5 bases of the junction unmatched. CDR1 SGHTA and CDR2 FQGNSA come from the germline V gene. The CDR3 loop spans 15 amino acids.

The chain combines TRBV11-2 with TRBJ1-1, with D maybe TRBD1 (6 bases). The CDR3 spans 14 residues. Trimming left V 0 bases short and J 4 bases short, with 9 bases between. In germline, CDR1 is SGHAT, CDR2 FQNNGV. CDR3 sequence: CASSLDVGATEAFF. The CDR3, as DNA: TGTGCCAGCAGCTTAGATGTGGGGGCCACTGAAGCTTTCTTT.

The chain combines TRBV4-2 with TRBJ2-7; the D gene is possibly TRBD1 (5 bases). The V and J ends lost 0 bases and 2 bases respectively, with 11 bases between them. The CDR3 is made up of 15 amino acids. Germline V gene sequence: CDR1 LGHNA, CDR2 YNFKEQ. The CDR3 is CASSQESPGPYEQYF. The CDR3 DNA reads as TGTGCCAGCAGCCAAGAGAGCCCAGGGCCCTACGAGCAGTACTTC.

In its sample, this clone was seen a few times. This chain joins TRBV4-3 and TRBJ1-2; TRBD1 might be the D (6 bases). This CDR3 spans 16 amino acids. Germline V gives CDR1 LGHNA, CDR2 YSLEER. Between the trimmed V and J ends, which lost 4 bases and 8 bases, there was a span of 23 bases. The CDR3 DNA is TGCGCCAGCAGCCTAAGCCCAGGGGCAGCAGGGGAGGGCTACACCTTC. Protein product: CASSLSPGAAGEGYTF.

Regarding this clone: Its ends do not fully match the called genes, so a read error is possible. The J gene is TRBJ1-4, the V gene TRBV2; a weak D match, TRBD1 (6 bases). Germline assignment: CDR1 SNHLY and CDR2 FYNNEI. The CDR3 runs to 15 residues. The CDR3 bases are TGTGCCAGCAGCGAAGCAGGGGCGCTTCGCGAAAAACTGTTTTTT. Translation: CASSEAGALREKLFF.

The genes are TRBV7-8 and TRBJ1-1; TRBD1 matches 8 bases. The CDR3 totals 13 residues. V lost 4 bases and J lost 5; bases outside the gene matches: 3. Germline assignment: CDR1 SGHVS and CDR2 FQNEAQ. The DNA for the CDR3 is TGTGCCAGCAGCTATTACAGGGGGACTGAAGCTTTCTTT. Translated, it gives CASSYYRGTEAFF.

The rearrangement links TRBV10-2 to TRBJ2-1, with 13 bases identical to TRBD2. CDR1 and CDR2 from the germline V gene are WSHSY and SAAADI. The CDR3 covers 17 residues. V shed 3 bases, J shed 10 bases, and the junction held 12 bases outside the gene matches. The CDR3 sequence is CASSDPGTSGDQAEQFF. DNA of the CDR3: TGCGCCAGCAGTGACCCCGGGACTAGCGGGGATCAGGCCGAGCAGTTCTTC.

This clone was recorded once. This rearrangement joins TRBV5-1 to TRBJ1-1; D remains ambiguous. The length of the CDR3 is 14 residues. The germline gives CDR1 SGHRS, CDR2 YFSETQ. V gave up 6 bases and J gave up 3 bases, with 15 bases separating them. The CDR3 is CASTPEPRDTEAFF. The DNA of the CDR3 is TGCGCCAGCACCCCGGAACCTAGGGACACTGAAGCTTTCTTT.

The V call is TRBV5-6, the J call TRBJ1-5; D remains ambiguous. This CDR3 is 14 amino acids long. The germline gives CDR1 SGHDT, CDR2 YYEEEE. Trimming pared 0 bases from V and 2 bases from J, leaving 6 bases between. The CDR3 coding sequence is TGTGCCAGCAGCTTGGGGGCAGGCAATCAGCCCCAGCATTTT. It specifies CASSLGAGNQPQHF.

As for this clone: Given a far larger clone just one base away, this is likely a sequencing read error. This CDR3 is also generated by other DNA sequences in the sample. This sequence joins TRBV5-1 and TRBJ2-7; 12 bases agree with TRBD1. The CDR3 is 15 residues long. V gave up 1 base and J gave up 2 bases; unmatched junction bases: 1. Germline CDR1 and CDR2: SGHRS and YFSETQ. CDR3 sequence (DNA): TGCGCCAGCAGCTTGAGGGACAGGGGGCCCTACGAGCAGTACTTC. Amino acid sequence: CASSLRDRGPYEQYF.

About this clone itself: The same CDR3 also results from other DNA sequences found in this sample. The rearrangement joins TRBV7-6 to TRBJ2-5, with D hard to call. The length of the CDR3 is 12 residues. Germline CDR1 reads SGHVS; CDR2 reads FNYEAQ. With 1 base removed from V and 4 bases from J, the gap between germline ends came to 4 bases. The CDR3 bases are TGTGCCAGCAGCTTAGATAGAGAGACCCAGTACTTC. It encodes CASSLDRETQYF.

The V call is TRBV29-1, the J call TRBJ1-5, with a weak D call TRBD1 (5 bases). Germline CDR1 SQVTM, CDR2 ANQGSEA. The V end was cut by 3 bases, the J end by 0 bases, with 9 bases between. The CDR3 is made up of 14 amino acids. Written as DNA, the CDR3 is TGCAGCGTTGACGGGGGAGATAGCAATCAGCCCCAGCATTTT. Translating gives CSVDGGDSNQPQHF.

CDR3 sequence reads: CASSSEDGISTDTQYF. CDR3 nucleotides: TGTGCCAGCAGCTCCGAGGACGGGATTAGCACAGATACGCAGTATTTT. This rearrangement joins TRBV7-3 to TRBJ2-3, with D possibly matching TRBD2 (5 bases). The CDR3 consists of 16 residues. Trimming left V 4 bases short and J 0 bases short, with 14 bases between. Germline V gene data show CDR1 as SGHTA and CDR2 as FQGTGA.

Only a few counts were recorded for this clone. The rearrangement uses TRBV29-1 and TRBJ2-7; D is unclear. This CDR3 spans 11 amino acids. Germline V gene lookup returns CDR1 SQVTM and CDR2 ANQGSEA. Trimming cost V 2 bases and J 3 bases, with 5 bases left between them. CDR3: CSVEKDYEQYF. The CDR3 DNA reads TGCAGCGTTGAAAAGGACTACGAGCAGTACTTC.

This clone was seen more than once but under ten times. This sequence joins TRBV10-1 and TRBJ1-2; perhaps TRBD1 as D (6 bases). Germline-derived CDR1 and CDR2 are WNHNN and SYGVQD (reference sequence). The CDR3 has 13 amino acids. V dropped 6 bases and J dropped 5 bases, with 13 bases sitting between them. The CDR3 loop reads CASSATGSYGYTF. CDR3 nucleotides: TGCGCCAGCAGCGCGACAGGTTCTTATGGCTACACCTTC.

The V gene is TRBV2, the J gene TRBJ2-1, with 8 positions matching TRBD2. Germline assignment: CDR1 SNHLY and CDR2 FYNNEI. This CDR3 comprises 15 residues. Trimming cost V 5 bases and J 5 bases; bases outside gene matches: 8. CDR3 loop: CASSLRSGVNNEQFF. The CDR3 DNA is TGTGCCAGCAGTCTTCGTAGCGGGGTTAACAATGAGCAGTTCTTC.

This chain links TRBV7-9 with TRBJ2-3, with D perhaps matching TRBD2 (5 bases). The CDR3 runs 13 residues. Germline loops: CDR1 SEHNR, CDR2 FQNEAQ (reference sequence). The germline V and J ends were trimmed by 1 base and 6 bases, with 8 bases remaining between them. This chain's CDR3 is CASSLGGIDTQYF. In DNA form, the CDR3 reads TGTGCCAGCAGCTTAGGAGGGATTGATACGCAGTATTTT.

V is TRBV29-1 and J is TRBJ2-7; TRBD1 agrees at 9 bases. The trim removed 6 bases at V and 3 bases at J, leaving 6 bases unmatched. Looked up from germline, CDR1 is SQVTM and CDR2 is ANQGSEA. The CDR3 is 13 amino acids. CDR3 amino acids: CSVADRGHYEQYF. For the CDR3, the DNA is TGCAGCGTCGCGGACAGGGGCCACTACGAGCAGTACTTC.

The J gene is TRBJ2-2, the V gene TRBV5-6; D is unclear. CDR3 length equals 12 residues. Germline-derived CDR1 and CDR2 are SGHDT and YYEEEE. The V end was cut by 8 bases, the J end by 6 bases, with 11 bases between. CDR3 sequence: CASEGRAGELFF. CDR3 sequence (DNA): TGTGCCAGTGAAGGGCGAGCCGGGGAGCTGTTTTTT.